The 5 T cell receptor beta chains listed next were all sequenced from one sample in a study of blood T cell repertoires in COVID-19. Clones were sequenced by immunoSEQ multiplex PCR, and TCRdb holds only the in-frame ones, with some missing. The profile shows fewer than 150,000 clones, 55% to 75% of them singletons. The sample consisted of peripheral blood. The receptor set was obtained from a human donor with acute or convalescent COVID-19. The donor label of this sample is uncertain.

This chain joins TRBV15 and TRBJ2-7; 7 nucleotides line up with TRBD1. Unmatched junction bases numbered 8, after V lost 2 bases and J lost 1 base. The germline V gene has CDR1 LNHNV and CDR2 YYDKDF (reference sequence). The CDR3 is made up of 16 amino acids. CDR3 residues: CATSRLRGQRSYEQYV. CDR3 nucleotides: TGTGCCACCAGCAGATTGAGGGGACAGAGATCCTACGAGCAGTACGTC.

This chain connects TRBV20-1 to TRBJ2-7; D unresolved. CDR3 size: 11 residues. Trimming pared 6 bases from V and 9 bases from J, leaving 15 bases between. Germline V CDR1 and CDR2: DFQATT, SNEGSKA (reference sequence). CDR3 DNA sequence: TGCAGTGCCGAGCGAGCCCCCGGGCAGTACTTC. Amino acids: CSAERAPGQYF.

The chain uses TRBV12-3 or TRBV12-4 and TRBJ1-1; D is perhaps TRBD1 (6 bases). This CDR3 is built from 13 residues. V was trimmed by 4 bases and J by 3 bases, leaving 9 bases between them. Written as DNA, the CDR3 is TGTGCCAGCAGTTCGGACAGCCACACTGAAGCTTTCTTT. Its translation is CASSSDSHTEAFF.

The rearrangement links TRBV10-2 to TRBJ1-1, with 8 positions matching TRBD1. The germline CDR1 and CDR2 sequences are WSHSY and SAAADI. Germline trimming cut 4 bases from V and 6 bases from J; bases unmatched to any gene: 7. This CDR3 has 14 residues. The CDR3 nucleotides are TGCGCCAGCAGTGGGAACAGGGGGACGGCTGAAGCTTTCTTT. This sequence encodes CASSGNRGTAEAFF.

The chain has TRBV28 and TRBJ1-4; no firm D call. The CDR3 has 14 residues. The germline V gene encodes CDR1 MDHEN and CDR2 SYDVKM. V was pared by 8 bases and J by 0 bases, with 10 bases between. CDR3 region: CASSPGATNEKLFF. In DNA, the CDR3 is TGTGCCAGCTCCCCCGGTGCAACTAATGAAAAACTGTTTTTT.